Below, 12 T cell receptor beta chains from the same sample are listed, as sequenced in a study of lymphopenia after photon versus proton radiotherapy. The table came from immunoSEQ multiplex PCR; TCRdb's copy has only in-frame clones and leaves some out. There are under 70,000 clones in the sample; about nine tenths occur only once, and 2.2% lies in the top ten. This sample comprised peripheral blood, obtained from a patient treated with photon-based radiotherapy. These receptors came from a woman in her 40s with cholangiocarcinoma.

The J gene is TRBJ1-4, the V gene TRBV6-6, with D uncertain. V was clipped by 2 bases and J by 4 bases, with 5 bases between them. The V gene's germline CDR1 is MNHNY and CDR2 SVGAGI (reference sequence). This CDR3 is built from 13 residues. The chain's CDR3 is CASSYRHNEKLFF. The CDR3 bases are TGTGCCAGCAGTTACAGGCATAATGAAAAACTGTTTTTT.

This sequence joins TRBV27 and TRBJ1-2, with TRBD1 identical over 10 bases. Germline CDR1 MNHEY, CDR2 SMNVEV (reference sequence). The junction had 5 bases not matched to a gene; V was cut back by 6 bases and J by 4 bases. The CDR3 extends over 14 amino acids. CDR3 sequence (DNA): TGTGCCAGCAGGGGACAGGGGTCCTCCTATGGCTACACCTTC. This encodes CASRGQGSSYGYTF.

The chain combines TRBV28 with TRBJ1-5; a weak D match, TRBD1 (5 bases). From germline, CDR1 is MDHEN and CDR2 SYDVKM. V was clipped by 10 bases and J by 4 bases, with 17 bases between them. This CDR3 has 14 amino acids. For the CDR3, the DNA is TGTGCCACTCTCTACGGGGGTCGAAATCAGCCCCAGCATTTT. This gives the protein CATLYGGRNQPQHF. Looking up the rest from reference TRBV28 and TRBJ1-5 gives the full variable domain: DVKVTQSSRYLVKRTGEKVFLECVQDMDHENMFWYRQDPGLGLRLIYFSYDVKMKEKGDIPEGYSVSREKKERFSLILESASTNQTSMYLCATLYGGRNQPQHFGDGTRLSIL.

This clone was counted only a few times. The chain joins TRBV30 to TRBJ1-5; no clear D. Germline-derived CDR1 and CDR2 are GTSNPN and SVGIG (reference sequence). Trimming shortened V by 0 bases and J by 0 bases, and 12 bases separated the two germline ends. There are 16 residues in the CDR3. In DNA form, the CDR3 reads TGTGCCTGGAGTGTAAACTCTATCTATAGCAATCAGCCCCAGCATTTT. It yields the protein CAWSVNSIYSNQPQHF.

This rearrangement joins TRBV9 to TRBJ1-1, with 7 bases fitting TRBD1. V trimming: 4 bases; J trimming: 8 bases; junction bases outside the gene matches: 17. The CDR3 loop spans 16 amino acids. From germline, CDR1 is SGDLS and CDR2 YYNGEE. The CDR3 protein is CASSPYTGRAGGEAFF. CDR3 coding DNA: TGTGCCAGCAGCCCATACACGGGTCGGGCAGGGGGAGAAGCTTTCTTT.

The V and J genes are TRBV6-5 and TRBJ1-2; 7 bases are a match to TRBD1. V lost 4 bases, J lost 3 bases, and 8 bases stayed unmatched. This CDR3 region has 15 residues. Germline V gives CDR1 MNHEY, CDR2 SVGAGI. The chain's CDR3 is CASSSPSGGDYGYTF. The CDR3 DNA reads as TGTGCCAGCAGTTCCCCGTCAGGGGGGGACTATGGCTACACCTTC.

This chain connects TRBV30 to TRBJ2-5, with 14 bases fitting TRBD2. Germline V gene lookup returns CDR1 GTSNPN and CDR2 SVGIG (reference sequence). The V gene end was trimmed by 0 bases and the J gene end by 3 bases; junction bases not matched to a gene: 6. CDR3 length: 17 residues. CDR3 sequence reads: CAWSVWTSGGPEETQYF. CDR3 sequence (DNA): TGTGCCTGGAGTGTATGGACTAGCGGGGGGCCCGAAGAGACCCAGTACTTC.

This clone was observed a single time. This chain uses TRBV27 with TRBJ1-1, with a weak D call TRBD1 (6 bases). Trimming cost V 2 bases and J 1 base, with 11 bases left between them. This CDR3 is 15 amino acids long. Per germline, CDR1 MNHEY and CDR2 SMNVEV (reference sequence). DNA for the CDR3: TGTGCCAGCAGTTTACACCAGGGACAGAACACTGAAGCTTTCTTT. This encodes CASSLHQGQNTEAFF.

The chain links TRBV5-5 to TRBJ2-1; D is undetermined. Trimming took off 1 base at V and 6 bases at J, with 8 bases between the two ends. CDR1 is SGHKS, CDR2 YYEKEE, per germline (reference sequence). This CDR3 has 13 residues. Here the CDR3 reads CASSLHTANEQFF. The CDR3 region has the DNA TGTGCCAGCAGCTTGCACACGGCCAATGAGCAGTTCTTC.

In nucleotides, the CDR3 is TGTGCCAGCAGTTTATCGTCTTTGGGGCAGGGGGCCAAAAACATTCAGTACTTC. The encoded protein is CASSLSSLGQGAKNIQYF. This chain joins TRBV28 and TRBJ2-4; D might be TRBD1 (6 bases). V was pared by 1 base and J by 1 base, with 17 bases between. Germline V gene lookup returns CDR1 MDHEN and CDR2 SYDVKM. CDR3 size: 18 residues.

V usage is TRBV7-2 and J usage is TRBJ2-5, with a possible D match to TRBD2 (5 bases). The V and J ends lost 0 bases and 7 bases respectively, with 18 bases between them. Germline V gene sequence: CDR1 SGHTA, CDR2 FQGNSA. The CDR3 has 16 amino acids. CDR3: CASSLAPPTSYSTQYF. CDR3 nucleotide sequence: TGTGCCAGCAGCTTAGCGCCTCCTACTAGTTACTCGACCCAGTACTTC.

The CDR3 region has the DNA TGTGCCAGCAGTTCCCCTGGGGGGCCGAACACTGAAGCTTTCTTT. It encodes CASSSPGGPNTEAFF. The J gene is TRBJ1-1, the V gene TRBV28; weak D call: TRBD1 (6 bases). Trimming cost V 4 bases and J 1 base, with 13 bases left between them. The germline V gene has CDR1 MDHEN and CDR2 SYDVKM. CDR3 size: 15 residues.